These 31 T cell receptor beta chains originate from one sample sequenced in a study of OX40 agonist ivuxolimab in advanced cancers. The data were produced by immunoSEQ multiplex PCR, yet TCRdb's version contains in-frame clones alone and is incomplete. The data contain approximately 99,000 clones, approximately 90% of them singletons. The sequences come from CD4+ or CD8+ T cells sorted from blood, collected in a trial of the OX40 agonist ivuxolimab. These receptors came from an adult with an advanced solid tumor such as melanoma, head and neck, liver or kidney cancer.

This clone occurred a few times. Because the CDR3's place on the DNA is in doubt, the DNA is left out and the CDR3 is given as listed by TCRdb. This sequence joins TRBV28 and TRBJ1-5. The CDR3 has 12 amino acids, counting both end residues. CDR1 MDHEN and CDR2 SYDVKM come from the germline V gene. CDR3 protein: CASSFGPSPSIF.

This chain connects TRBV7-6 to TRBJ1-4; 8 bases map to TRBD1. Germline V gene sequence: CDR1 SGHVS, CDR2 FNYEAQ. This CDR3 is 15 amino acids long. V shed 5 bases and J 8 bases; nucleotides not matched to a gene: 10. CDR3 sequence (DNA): TGTGCCAGCAGCAGTGAACAGGGGGTTTACGAAAAACTGTTTTTT. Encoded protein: CASSSEQGVYEKLFF.

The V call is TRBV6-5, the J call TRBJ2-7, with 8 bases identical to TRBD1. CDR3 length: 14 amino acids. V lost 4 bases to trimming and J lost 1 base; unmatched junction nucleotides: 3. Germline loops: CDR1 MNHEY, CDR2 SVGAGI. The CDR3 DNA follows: TGTGCCAGCAGTTTTGGACAGGGTTCCTACGAGCAGTACTTC. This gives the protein CASSFGQGSYEQYF.

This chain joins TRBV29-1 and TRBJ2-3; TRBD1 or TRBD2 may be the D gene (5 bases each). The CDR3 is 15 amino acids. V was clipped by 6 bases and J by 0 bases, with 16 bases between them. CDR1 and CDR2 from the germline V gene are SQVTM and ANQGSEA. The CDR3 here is CSVRRDGTSTDTQYF. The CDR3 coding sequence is TGCAGCGTCCGTCGGGACGGAACTAGCACAGATACGCAGTATTTT.

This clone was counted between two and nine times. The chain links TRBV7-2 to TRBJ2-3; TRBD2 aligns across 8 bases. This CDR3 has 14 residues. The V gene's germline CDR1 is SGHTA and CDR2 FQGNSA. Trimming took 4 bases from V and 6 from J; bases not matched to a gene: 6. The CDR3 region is CASSSGLVSDTQYF. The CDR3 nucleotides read TGTGCCAGCAGCTCGGGACTAGTATCGGATACGCAGTATTTT.

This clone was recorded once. CDR3: CASSLVPGTYEQYF. CDR3 nucleotides: TGCGCCAGCAGCTTGGTTCCGGGTACCTACGAGCAGTACTTC. The J gene is TRBJ2-7, the V gene TRBV5-1; D gene ambiguous. CDR3 length: 14 residues. V lost 0 bases to trimming and J lost 2 bases, with 9 bases between them. CDR1 SGHRS and CDR2 YFSETQ come from the germline V gene.

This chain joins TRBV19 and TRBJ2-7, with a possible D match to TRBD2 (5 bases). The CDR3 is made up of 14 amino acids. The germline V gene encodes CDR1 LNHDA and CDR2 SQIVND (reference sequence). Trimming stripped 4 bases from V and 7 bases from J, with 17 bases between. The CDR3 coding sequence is TGTGCCAGTAGTAGCGGGCCTTATAGGGTGGAGCAGTACTTC. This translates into CASSSGPYRVEQYF.

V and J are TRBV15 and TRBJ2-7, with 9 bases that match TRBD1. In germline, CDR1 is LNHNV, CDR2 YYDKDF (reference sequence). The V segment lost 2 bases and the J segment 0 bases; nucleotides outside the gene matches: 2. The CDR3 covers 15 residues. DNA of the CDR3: TGTGCCACCAGCAGACCGGGACAGGGCTCCTACGAGCAGTACTTC. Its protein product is CATSRPGQGSYEQYF.

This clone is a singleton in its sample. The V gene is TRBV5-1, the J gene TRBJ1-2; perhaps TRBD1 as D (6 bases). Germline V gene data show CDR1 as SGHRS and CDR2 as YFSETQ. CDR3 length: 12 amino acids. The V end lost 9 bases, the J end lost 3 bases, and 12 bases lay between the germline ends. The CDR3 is CATSSGDYGYTF. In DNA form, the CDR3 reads TGCGCCACCTCGTCAGGGGACTATGGCTACACCTTC.

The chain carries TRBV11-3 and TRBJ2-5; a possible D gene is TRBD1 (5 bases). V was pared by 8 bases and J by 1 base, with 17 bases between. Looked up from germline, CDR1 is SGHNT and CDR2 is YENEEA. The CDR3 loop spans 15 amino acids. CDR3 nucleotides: TGTGCCAGCCGGCCTCCAGGTGGGGCCCAAGAGACCCAGTACTTC. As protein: CASRPPGGAQETQYF.

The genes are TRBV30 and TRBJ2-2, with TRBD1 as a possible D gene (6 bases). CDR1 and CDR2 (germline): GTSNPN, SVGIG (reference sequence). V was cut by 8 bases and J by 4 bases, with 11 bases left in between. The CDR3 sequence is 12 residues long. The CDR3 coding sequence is TGTGCCAATGGCAGGGGCACCGGGGAGCTGTTTTTT. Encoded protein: CANGRGTGELFF.

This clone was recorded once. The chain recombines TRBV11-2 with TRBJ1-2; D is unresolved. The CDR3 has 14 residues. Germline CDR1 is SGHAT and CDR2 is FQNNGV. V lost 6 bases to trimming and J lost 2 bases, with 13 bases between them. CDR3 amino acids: CASSFSDGNYGYTF. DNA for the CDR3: TGTGCCAGCAGTTTCTCCGACGGAAACTATGGCTACACCTTC.

CDR3: CASSKNTGELFF. CDR3 nucleotide sequence: TGTGCCAGCTCCAAGAACACCGGGGAGCTGTTTTTT. This sequence joins TRBV18 and TRBJ2-2; D call uncertain. CDR3 length equals 12 residues. V was clipped by 6 bases and J by 1 base, with 3 bases between them. Germline V CDR1 and CDR2: KGHSH, LQKENI.

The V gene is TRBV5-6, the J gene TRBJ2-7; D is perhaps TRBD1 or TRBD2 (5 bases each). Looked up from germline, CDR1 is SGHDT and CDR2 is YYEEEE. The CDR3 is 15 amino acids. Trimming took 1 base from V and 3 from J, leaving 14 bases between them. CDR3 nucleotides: TGTGCCAGCAGCTTGTTTGGGCAGGGAGACTACGAGCAGTACTTC. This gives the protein CASSLFGQGDYEQYF.

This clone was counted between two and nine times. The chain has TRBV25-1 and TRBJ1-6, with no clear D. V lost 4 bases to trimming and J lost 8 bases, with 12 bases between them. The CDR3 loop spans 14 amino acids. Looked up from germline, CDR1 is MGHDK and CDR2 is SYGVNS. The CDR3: CASSGVWLDSPLHF. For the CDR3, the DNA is TGTGCCAGCAGTGGGGTGTGGTTGGATTCACCCCTCCACTTT. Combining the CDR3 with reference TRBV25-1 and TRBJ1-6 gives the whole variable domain EADIYQTPRYLVIGTGKKITLECSQTMGHDKMYWYQQDPGMELHLIHYSYGVNSTEKGDLSSESTVSRIRTEHFPLTLESARPSHTSQYLCASSGVWLDSPLHFGNGTRLTVT.

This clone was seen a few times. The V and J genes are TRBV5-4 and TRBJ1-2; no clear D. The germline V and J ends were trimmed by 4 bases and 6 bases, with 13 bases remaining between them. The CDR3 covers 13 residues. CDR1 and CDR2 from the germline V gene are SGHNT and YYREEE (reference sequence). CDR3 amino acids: CASSRVETDGYTF. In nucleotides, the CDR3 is TGTGCCAGCAGCCGGGTTGAAACGGATGGCTACACCTTC.

The CDR3 DNA is TGTGCCAGCAGTTCAGGGGATGACTATGGCTACACCTTC. Residues: CASSSGDDYGYTF. The V gene is TRBV6-5, the J gene TRBJ1-2, with a possible D match to TRBD1 (6 bases). With 4 bases removed from V and 3 bases from J, the gap between germline ends came to 9 bases. This CDR3 comprises 13 residues. From germline, CDR1 is MNHEY and CDR2 SVGAGI.

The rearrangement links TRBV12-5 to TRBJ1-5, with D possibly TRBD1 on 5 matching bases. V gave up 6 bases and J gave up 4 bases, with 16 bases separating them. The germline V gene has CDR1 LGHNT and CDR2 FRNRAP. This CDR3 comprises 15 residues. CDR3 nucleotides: TGTGCTAGTGGCCTCCCTGGCGGGGGGAATCAGCCCCAGCATTTT. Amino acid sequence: CASGLPGGGNQPQHF. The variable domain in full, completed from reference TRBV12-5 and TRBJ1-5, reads DARVTQTPRHKVTEMGQEVTMRCQPILGHNTVFWYRQTMMQGLELLAYFRNRAPLDDSGMPKDRFSAEMPDATLATLKIQPSEPRDSAVYFCASGLPGGGNQPQHFGDGTRLSIL.

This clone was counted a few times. The CDR3 sequence is CARTDYEQYF. CDR3 in DNA: TGTGCCCGCACAGACTACGAGCAGTACTTC. The rearrangement links TRBV7-9 to TRBJ2-7; D is undetermined. Trimming removed 11 bases from V and 3 bases from J, with 8 bases in between. Germline CDR1 SEHNR, CDR2 FQNEAQ (reference sequence). The CDR3 loop spans 10 amino acids. The full variable domain, in which reference TRBV7-9 and TRBJ2-7 provide the parts outside the CDR3, is DTGVSQNPRHKITKRGQNVTFRCDPISEHNRLYWYRQTLGQGPEFLTYFQNEAQLEKSRLLSDRFSAERPKGSFSTLEIQRTEQGDSAMYLCARTDYEQYFGPGTRLTVT.

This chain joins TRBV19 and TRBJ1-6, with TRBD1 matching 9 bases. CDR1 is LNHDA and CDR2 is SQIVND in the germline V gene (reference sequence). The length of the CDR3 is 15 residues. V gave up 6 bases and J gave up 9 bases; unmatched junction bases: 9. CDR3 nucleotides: TGTGCCAGTAGCAATACGGGACAGGGAAGTTCACCCCTCCACTTT. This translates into CASSNTGQGSSPLHF. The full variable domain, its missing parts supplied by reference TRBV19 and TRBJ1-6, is DGGITQSPKYLFRKEGQNVTLSCEQNLNHDAMYWYRQDPGQGLRLIYYSQIVNDFQKGDIAEGYSVSREKKESFPLTVTSAQKNPTAFYLCASSNTGQGSSPLHFGNGTRLTVT.

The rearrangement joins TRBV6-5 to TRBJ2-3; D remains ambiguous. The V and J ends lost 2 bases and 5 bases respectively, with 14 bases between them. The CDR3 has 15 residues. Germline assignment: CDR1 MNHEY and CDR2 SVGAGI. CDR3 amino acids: CASSYRPTTEDTQYF. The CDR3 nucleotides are TGTGCCAGCAGTTACCGACCAACCACCGAAGATACGCAGTATTTT.

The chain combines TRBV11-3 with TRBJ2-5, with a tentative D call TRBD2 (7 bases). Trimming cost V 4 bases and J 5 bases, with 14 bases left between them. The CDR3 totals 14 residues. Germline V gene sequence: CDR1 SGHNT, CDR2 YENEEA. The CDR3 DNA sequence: TGTGCCAGCAGCTCTCGGGGGGCCGGGGAGACCCAGTACTTC. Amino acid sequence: CASSSRGAGETQYF.

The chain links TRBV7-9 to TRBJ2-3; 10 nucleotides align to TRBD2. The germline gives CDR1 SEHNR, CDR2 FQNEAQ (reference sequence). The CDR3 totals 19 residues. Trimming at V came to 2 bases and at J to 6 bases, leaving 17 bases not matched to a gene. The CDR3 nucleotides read TGTGCCAGCAGCTTACAGCGGGGGGGCCGCGTGGTGAATAGGGATACGCAGTATTTT. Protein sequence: CASSLQRGGRVVNRDTQYF.

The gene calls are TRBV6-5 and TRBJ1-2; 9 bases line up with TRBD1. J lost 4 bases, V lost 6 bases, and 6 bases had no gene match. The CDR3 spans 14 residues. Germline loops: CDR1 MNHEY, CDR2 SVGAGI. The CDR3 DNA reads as TGTGCCAGCAGCTCCGGGACAGGGATCTATGGCTACACCTTC. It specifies CASSSGTGIYGYTF.

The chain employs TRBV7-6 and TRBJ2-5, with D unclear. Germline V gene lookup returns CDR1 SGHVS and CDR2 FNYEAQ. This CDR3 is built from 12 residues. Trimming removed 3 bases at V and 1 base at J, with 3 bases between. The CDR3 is CASSLPQETQYF. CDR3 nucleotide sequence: TGTGCCAGCAGCTTGCCCCAAGAGACCCAGTACTTC.

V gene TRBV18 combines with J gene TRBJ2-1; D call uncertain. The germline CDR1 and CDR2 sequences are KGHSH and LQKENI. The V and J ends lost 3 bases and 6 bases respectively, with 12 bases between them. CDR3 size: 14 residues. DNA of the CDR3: TGTGCCAGCTCACCTATCAGCCTTGGCAATGAGCAGTTCTTC. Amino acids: CASSPISLGNEQFF.

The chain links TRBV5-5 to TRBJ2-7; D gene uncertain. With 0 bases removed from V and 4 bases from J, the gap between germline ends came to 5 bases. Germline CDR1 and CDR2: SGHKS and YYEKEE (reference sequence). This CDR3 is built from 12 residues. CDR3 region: CASSLEGYEQYF. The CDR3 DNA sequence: TGTGCCAGCAGCTTGGAGGGTTACGAGCAGTACTTC.

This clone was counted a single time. CDR3 sequence reads: CASSREETPRETQYF. The CDR3 nucleotides are TGTGCCAGCAGCAGGGAGGAAACACCTCGGGAGACCCAGTACTTC. The chain joins TRBV5-5 to TRBJ2-5; D may be TRBD2 (6 bases). CDR3 length equals 15 residues. The germline V gene has CDR1 SGHKS and CDR2 YYEKEE (reference sequence). The V gene lost 4 bases and the J gene lost 5 bases, with 18 bases spanning the gap.

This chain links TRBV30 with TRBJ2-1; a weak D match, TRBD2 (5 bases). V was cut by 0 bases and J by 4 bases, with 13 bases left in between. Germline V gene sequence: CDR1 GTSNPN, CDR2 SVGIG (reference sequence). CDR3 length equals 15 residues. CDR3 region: CAWSVASGFYNEQFF. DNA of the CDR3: TGTGCCTGGAGTGTTGCCAGCGGATTTTACAATGAGCAGTTCTTC.

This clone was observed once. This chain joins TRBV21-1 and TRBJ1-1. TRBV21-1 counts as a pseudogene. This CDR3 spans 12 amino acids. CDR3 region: CASRGGDAEAFF. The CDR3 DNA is TGTGCCAGCCGAGGAGGGGACGCTGAAGCTTTCTTT.

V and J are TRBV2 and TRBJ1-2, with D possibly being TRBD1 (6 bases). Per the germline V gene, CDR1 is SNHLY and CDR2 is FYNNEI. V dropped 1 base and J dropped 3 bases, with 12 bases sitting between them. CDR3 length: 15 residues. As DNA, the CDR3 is TGTGCCAGCAGTGAAGAGGCAGGGGCTGACTATGGCTACACCTTC. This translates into CASSEEAGADYGYTF.